This T cell receptor beta chain was captured in a study of blood T cell repertoires in COVID-19. Study overall: T cells, B-cell-depleted T cells, or PBMCs supplied cDNA or gDNA.

The CDR3 runs to 14 residues. V gave up 5 bases and J gave up 8 bases; unmatched junction bases: 6. Germline CDR1 and CDR2: SGHNT and YYREEE (reference sequence). Only in-frame clones appear in the TCRdb table, and some are missing; sequencing was by immunoSEQ multiplex PCR. Here the sample spans 350,000 or so clones, approximately 88% being singletons. Followed over time, Seattle patients had been enrolled while infection was active. This TCR was recovered from a woman in her 30s with COVID-19, enrolled during active disease. What was sequenced was peripheral blood. The chain uses TRBV5-4 and TRBJ2-1; 11 positions match TRBD2. CDR3: CASSLAGGLHEQFF. The CDR3, as DNA: TGTGCCAGCAGTTTAGCGGGGGGGCTACATGAGCAGTTCTTC.